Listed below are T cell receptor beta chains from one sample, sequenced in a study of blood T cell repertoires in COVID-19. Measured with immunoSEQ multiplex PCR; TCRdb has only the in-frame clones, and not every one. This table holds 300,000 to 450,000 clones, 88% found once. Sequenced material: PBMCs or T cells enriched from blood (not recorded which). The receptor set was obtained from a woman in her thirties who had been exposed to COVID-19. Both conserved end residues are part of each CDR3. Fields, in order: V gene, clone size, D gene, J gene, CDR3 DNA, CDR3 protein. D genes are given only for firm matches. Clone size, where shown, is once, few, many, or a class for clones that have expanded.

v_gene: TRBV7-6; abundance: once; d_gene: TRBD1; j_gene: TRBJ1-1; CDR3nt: TGTGCCAGCAGCCTACGGACAGGGGGCACTGAAGCTTTCTTT; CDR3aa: CASSLRTGGTEAFF
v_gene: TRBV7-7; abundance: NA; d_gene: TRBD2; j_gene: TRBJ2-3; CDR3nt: TGTGCTAGCAGCTTGACTAGCGGGAGTGGCGATACGCAGTATTTT; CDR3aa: CASSLTSGSGDTQYF
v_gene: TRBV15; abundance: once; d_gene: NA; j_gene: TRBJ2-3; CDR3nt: TGTGCCACCAGCAGAGAAGGGAAGGGGACAGATACGCAGTATTTT; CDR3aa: CATSREGKGTDTQYF
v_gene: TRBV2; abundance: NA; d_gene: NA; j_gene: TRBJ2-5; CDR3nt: TGTGCCAGCACTTTACAGGGACAAGAGACCCAGTACTTC; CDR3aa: CASTLQGQETQYF
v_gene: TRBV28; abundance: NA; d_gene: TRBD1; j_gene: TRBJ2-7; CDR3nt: TGTGCCAGCAGAACTCCGGGACAGGGGGTTCACGAGCAGTACTTC; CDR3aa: CASRTPGQGVHEQYF
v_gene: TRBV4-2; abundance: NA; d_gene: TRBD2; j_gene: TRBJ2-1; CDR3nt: TGTGCCAGCAGCCTCCCCGAAAGGACTAGCGGGAACAATGAGCAGTTCTTC; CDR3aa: CASSLPERTSGNNEQFF
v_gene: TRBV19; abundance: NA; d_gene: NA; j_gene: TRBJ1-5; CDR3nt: TGTGCCAGTAGTGACGGCGGCCAGGGGATCGCTCAGCCCCAGCATTTT; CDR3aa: CASSDGGQGIAQPQHF
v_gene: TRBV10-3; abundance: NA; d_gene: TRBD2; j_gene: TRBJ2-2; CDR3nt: TGTGCCATCAGTGAGCATGTGGGAGGGCCGACCGGGGAGCTGTTTTTT; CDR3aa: CAISEHVGGPTGELFF
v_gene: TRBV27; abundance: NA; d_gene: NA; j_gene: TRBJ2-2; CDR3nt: TGTGCCAGCAGTTTGGGAGACCCCGGCACCGGGGAGCTGTTTTTT; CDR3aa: CASSLGDPGTGELFF
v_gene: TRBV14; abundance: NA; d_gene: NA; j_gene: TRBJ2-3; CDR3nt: TGTGCCAGCAGCTTTAGTAGGGGTTCGGCAGATACGCAGTATTTT; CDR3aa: CASSFSRGSADTQYF
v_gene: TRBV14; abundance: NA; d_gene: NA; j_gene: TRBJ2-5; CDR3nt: TGTGCCAGCAGCCCGACGGGGATTCCAGAGACCCAGTACTTC; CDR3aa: CASSPTGIPETQYF
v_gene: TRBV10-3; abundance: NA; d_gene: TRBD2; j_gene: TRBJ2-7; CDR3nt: TGTGCCATCAGCCCTAGCGGGAGCGACGAGCAGTACTTC; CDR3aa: CAISPSGSDEQYF